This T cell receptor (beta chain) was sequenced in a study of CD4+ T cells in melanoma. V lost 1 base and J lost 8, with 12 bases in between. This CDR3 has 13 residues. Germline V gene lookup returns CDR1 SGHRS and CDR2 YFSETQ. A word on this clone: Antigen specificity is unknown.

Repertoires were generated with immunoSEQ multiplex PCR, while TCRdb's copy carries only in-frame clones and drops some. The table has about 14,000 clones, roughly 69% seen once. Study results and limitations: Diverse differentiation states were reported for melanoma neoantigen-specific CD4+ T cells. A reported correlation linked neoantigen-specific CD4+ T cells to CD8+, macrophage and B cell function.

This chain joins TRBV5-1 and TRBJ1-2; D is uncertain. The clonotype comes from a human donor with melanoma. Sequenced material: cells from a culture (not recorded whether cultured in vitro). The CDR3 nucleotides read TGCGCCAGCAGCTTGATGGCGGACGGGGGCTACACCTTC. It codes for CASSLMADGGYTF.